This is a list of T cell receptor beta chains from one sample in a study of T-cell reconstitution after alpha-beta-depleted transplantation in children. TCRdb independently ran MiXCR on the PCR reads; one entry per CDR3 protein. The repertoire includes some 240,000 distinct CDR3 sequences, around 11% of them detected once, and 2.6% sits in the top ten. The sample in question was PBMCs from the stem cell graft donor, obtained from the stem cell graft. These TCRs come from a human donor who donated a stem cell graft to a child with acute lymphoblastic leukemia. The CDR3 runs from the conserved cysteine through the conserved F or W. The order of the fields is D gene, J gene, V gene, clone size, CDR3 DNA, CDR3 protein. D genes are given only for firm matches. Size is omitted from some rows. Given values are once, few, many or a class for expanded clones.

TRBD2 | TRBJ2-7 | TRBV9 | few | TGTGCCAGCAGCGTAGGACCCAAGCGGGAGGGCTACGAGCAGTACTTC | CASSVGPKREGYEQYF
NA | TRBJ2-6 | TRBV7-2 | many | TGTGCCAGCAGCTTGGCAGGGGTTGGGGCCAACGTCCTGACTTTC | CASSLAGVGANVLTF
NA | TRBJ2-1 | TRBV7-9 | NA | TGTGCCAGCAGCCCTGCCGAGAGACTAGTGGATGAGCAGTTCTTC | CASSPAERLVDEQFF
NA | TRBJ1-4 | TRBV10-3 | many | TGTGCCATCAGTGAGTCGGGCACAACTAATGAAAAACTGTTTTTT | CAISESGTTNEKLFF
NA | TRBJ2-1 | TRBV9 | many | TGTGCCAGCAGCGTTAGGAATGAGCAGTTCTTC | CASSVRNEQFF
TRBD1 | TRBJ2-7 | TRBV20-1 | many | TGCAGTGCCGGACAGGGGGACTACGAGCAGTACTTC | CSAGQGDYEQYF
NA | TRBJ1-1 | TRBV29-1 | many | TGCAGCGTTGAAGAGAATACCTCGTATGAAGCTTTCTTT | CSVEENTSYEAFF
NA | TRBJ2-7 | TRBV5-1 | many | TGCGCCAGCAGCTTGGACGGGGGAGGTCCGACGTGGCAGTACTTC | CASSLDGGGPTWQYF
NA | TRBJ2-6 | TRBV20-1 | many | TGCAGTGCTAGAGCCCCGGACTTCAACGTCCTGACTTTC | CSARAPDFNVLTF
NA | TRBJ1-6 | TRBV6-1 | many | TGTGCCAGCAGTGGACAGGTGGATTCACCCCTCCACTTT | CASSGQVDSPLHF
NA | TRBJ1-1 | TRBV5-1 | NA | TGCGCCAGCAGGACCCAGGACACTGAAGCTTTCTTT | CASRTQDTEAFF
TRBD2 | TRBJ2-1 | TRBV7-2 | many | TGTGCCAGCAGCCCGGGACTAGCGGGAACCTCCTACAATGAGCAGTTCTTC | CASSPGLAGTSYNEQFF
NA | TRBJ2-4 | TRBV7-7 | NA | TGTGCCAGCAGCACACGACAGCGAATACTGCTTCTAGCCAAAAACAGTCAGAACTTC | CASSTRQRILLLAKNSQNF
TRBD1 | TRBJ2-1 | TRBV6-2/TRBV6-3 | many | TGTGCCAGCAGTCCACAGGGGAACAATGAGCAGTTCTTC | CASSPQGNNEQFF
NA | TRBJ2-7 | TRBV6-1 | many | TGTGCCAGCAGTGAAGTAGGCAGTTCGGAGCAGTACTTC | CASSEVGSSEQYF
NA | TRBJ2-7 | TRBV7-2 | many | TGTGCCAGCAGCTTCCCACTGACTAGTGGGTACGAGCAGTACTTC | CASSFPLTSGYEQYF
NA | TRBJ2-6 | TRBV7-9 | few | TGTGCCAGCAGCTCTCCGGGGGGCGCTGGGGCCAACGTCCTGACTTTC | CASSSPGGAGANVLTF
TRBD1 | TRBJ2-2 | TRBV9 | many | TGTGCCAGCAGCGTAGGGGTAGGGGGCTCCACCGGGGAGCTGTTTTTT | CASSVGVGGSTGELFF
TRBD1 | TRBJ2-7 | TRBV27 | few | TGTGCCAGCAGTTTATCTAGACAGGGATCCTACGAGCAGTACTTC | CASSLSRQGSYEQYF
NA | TRBJ2-7 | TRBV15 | NA | TGTGCCACCAGCAACCCCGCGCCCTACGAGCAGTACTTC | CATSNPAPYEQYF
NA | TRBJ2-3 | TRBV11-2 | many | TGTGCCAGCAGCTCCCTTAGTGCCCGCACAGATACGCAGTATTTT | CASSSLSARTDTQYF
NA | TRBJ2-6 | TRBV5-5 | many | TGTGCCAGCAGCTTGAGCCTGGAAAGCTTAGGGGCCAACGTCCTGACTTTC | CASSLSLESLGANVLTF
NA | TRBJ2-7 | TRBV29-1 | many | TGCAGCGTTGAAGATCATCCGGGGGATAAGCAGTACTTC | CSVEDHPGDKQYF
NA | TRBJ2-2 | TRBV24-1 | many | TGTGCTTCCAGTCCAGGAGGGGGAAAGACCGGGGAGCTGTTTTTT | CASSPGGGKTGELFF
TRBD2 | TRBJ2-1 | TRBV5-1 | many | TGCGCCAGCAGCATAGCGGGAGGGCAGAATGAGCAGTTCTTC | CASSIAGGQNEQFF
TRBD2 | TRBJ2-5 | TRBV9 | many | TGTGCCAGCAGCCCCGAAGGTCTAGCGGGGGCCTTCCAAGAGACCCAGTACTTC | CASSPEGLAGAFQETQYF
NA | TRBJ2-5 | TRBV24-1 | NA | TGTGCCACCAGTGATTTGGGAGAGACCCAGTACTTC | CATSDLGETQYF
NA | TRBJ2-7 | TRBV10-3 | many | TGTGCCATCACCAAGGGGCCCAGGCCCTACGAGCAGTACTTC | CAITKGPRPYEQYF
NA | TRBJ2-3 | TRBV12-3/TRBV12-4 | many | TGTGCCAGCAGTTTAGCGATGAGGAAGGATACGCAGTATTTT | CASSLAMRKDTQYF
TRBD1 | TRBJ2-7 | TRBV7-9 | NA | TGTGCCAGCAGCTCCAGGGGGAAGATCTCCTACGAGCAGTACTTC | CASSSRGKISYEQYF
TRBD2 | TRBJ2-7 | TRBV4-3 | many | TGCGCCAGCAGCCAAGGCCGGACTAGCGGATACTACGAGCAGTACTTC | CASSQGRTSGYYEQYF
TRBD1 | TRBJ2-5 | TRBV15 | many | TGTGCCACCAGCAGACCGGACAGGGGGTTTGAGACCCAGTACTTC | CATSRPDRGFETQYF
NA | TRBJ1-2 | TRBV5-6 | many | TGTGCCAGCAGCTTCGTCGGACAAAGCTATGGCTACACCTTC | CASSFVGQSYGYTF
TRBD2 | TRBJ2-2 | TRBV10-3 | NA | TGTGCCATCAGTTGGACTAGCGGGAGATCGAACACCGGGGAGCTGTTTTTT | CAISWTSGRSNTGELFF
NA | TRBJ2-5 | TRBV5-1 | many | TGCGCCAGCAGCTTCCCCGGCGGAGAGACCCAGTACTTC | CASSFPGGETQYF
NA | TRBJ1-3 | TRBV7-8 | many | TGTGCCAGCAGCCCTCAATTAGGGCTGCTAGGAAACACCATATATTTT | CASSPQLGLLGNTIYF
TRBD1 | TRBJ2-7 | TRBV6-1 | many | TGTGCCAGCAGTACAGGGGGCGGGAGTTCCTACGAGCAGTACTTC | CASSTGGGSSYEQYF
NA | TRBJ2-3 | TRBV20-1 | NA | TGCAGTGCTGGGGGGATGGGTACGCAGTATTTT | CSAGGMGTQYF
TRBD2 | TRBJ2-7 | TRBV27 | many | TGTGCCACCAGAGCGGGAGGGCCGTACGAGCAGTACTTC | CATRAGGPYEQYF
NA | TRBJ1-4 | TRBV12-3/TRBV12-4 | many | TGTGCCAGCAGTTTCCGACAGACAACTAATGAAAAACTGTTTTTT | CASSFRQTTNEKLFF
NA | TRBJ2-7 | TRBV12-3/TRBV12-4 | many | TGTGCCAGCAGTCCCTCCGCCGAGCAGTACTTC | CASSPSAEQYF
NA | TRBJ2-3 | TRBV11-3 | many | TGTGCCAGCAGTACGGGGGACGGTCGTGGAGATACGCAGTATTTT | CASSTGDGRGDTQYF
NA | TRBJ1-6 | TRBV20-1 | many | TGCAGTGCCAGTCTCCAGGCGGACTCGCCCCTCCACTTT | CSASLQADSPLHF
NA | TRBJ1-1 | TRBV15 | many | TGTGCCACCAGCAGAGACAGGAGCATGAACACTGAAGCTTTCTTT | CATSRDRSMNTEAFF
NA | TRBJ1-2 | TRBV2 | many | TGTGCCAGCAGTGAAATGAAGAAAGGGCTCGGCTATGGCTACACCTTC | CASSEMKKGLGYGYTF